Listed here are 5 T cell receptor beta chains from one sample, sequenced in a study of T cell responses to AZD1222 COVID-19 vaccine. The data were produced by immunoSEQ multiplex PCR, yet TCRdb's version contains in-frame clones alone and is incomplete. The profile shows 85,000 to 130,000 clones, more than 75% of them singletons. Here the sequenced sample was peripheral blood, taken 28 days after the second dose of the MenACWY control vaccine. The receptors shown here come from an adult who received the MenACWY meningococcal vaccine as a control.

V is TRBV11-2 and J is TRBJ1-2; 9 bases agree with TRBD1. The CDR3 is 16 amino acids. Per the germline V gene, CDR1 is SGHAT and CDR2 is FQNNGV. Trimming took 4 bases from V and 4 from J; bases not matched to a gene: 10. The CDR3 loop reads CASSSNTGGLSYGYTF. The CDR3 bases are TGTGCCAGCAGCTCAAACACAGGGGGCTTAAGCTATGGCTACACCTTC.

This rearrangement joins TRBV5-6 to TRBJ1-1; D is possibly TRBD1 (5 bases). Germline V lookup: CDR1 SGHDT, CDR2 YYEEEE. This CDR3 has 15 residues. The V end lost 1 base, the J end lost 2 bases, and 12 bases lay between the germline ends. The DNA for the CDR3 is TGTGCCAGCAGCTTGATCGACAGCAAAAACACTGAAGCTTTCTTT. It encodes CASSLIDSKNTEAFF.

The gene calls are TRBV18 and TRBJ2-2, with 9 bases that match TRBD1. Unmatched junction bases numbered 9, after V lost 3 bases and J lost 7 bases. There are 16 residues in the CDR3. Germline V gene data show CDR1 as KGHSH and CDR2 as LQKENI. The CDR3 region is CASSPLDRGGFGELFF. The CDR3 DNA reads TGTGCCAGCTCACCCTTGGACAGGGGCGGCTTCGGGGAGCTGTTTTTT.

This chain uses TRBV6-5 with TRBJ2-2, with a tentative D call TRBD2 (7 bases). Germline V CDR1 and CDR2: MNHEY, SVGAGI. The CDR3 extends over 16 amino acids. With 2 bases removed from V and 6 bases from J, the gap between germline ends came to 16 bases. Here the CDR3 reads CASSYLTGGRPGELFF. CDR3 sequence (DNA): TGTGCCAGCAGTTACCTTACCGGGGGGCGCCCCGGGGAGCTGTTTTTT.

The chain links TRBV19 to TRBJ1-2; D gene ambiguous. The CDR3 contains 12 residues. Trimming stripped 5 bases from V and 7 bases from J, with 11 bases between. Germline CDR1 is LNHDA and CDR2 is SQIVND (reference sequence). CDR3 protein: CASSSTAPGYTF. Written as DNA, the CDR3 is TGTGCCAGTAGTTCGACTGCGCCTGGCTACACCTTC.